Below are 30 T cell receptor beta chains sequenced from a single sample in a study of cytomegalovirus exposure and HLA in healthy donors. The PCR ran on 60 Vbeta and 13 Jbeta primers. TCRdb keeps only in-frame clones here, not all; method: immunoSEQ multiplex PCR. This table holds about 180,000 clones, roughly 76% found once. The sample taken for sequencing was PBMCs. The receptor source for this set is a woman aged 18-30 years in good health and CMV-seropositive.

V is TRBV6-5 and J is TRBJ1-1, with D possibly TRBD1 on 5 matching bases. Trimming shortened V by 0 bases and J by 3 bases, and 11 bases separated the two germline ends. The CDR3 runs 15 residues. Germline loops: CDR1 MNHEY, CDR2 SVGAGI. For the CDR3, the DNA is TGTGCCAGCAGTTACTCCCAGGGAGGGGACACTGAAGCTTTCTTT. Its translation is CASSYSQGGDTEAFF.

The V and J genes are TRBV5-6 and TRBJ2-1; 10 bases fit TRBD2. The germline V gene has CDR1 SGHDT and CDR2 YYEEEE. The V segment lost 4 bases and the J segment 5 bases; nucleotides outside the gene matches: 6. The CDR3 covers 15 residues. CDR3 in amino acids: CASSATSGDDNEQFF. CDR3 DNA: TGTGCCAGCAGCGCTACTAGCGGGGACGACAATGAGCAGTTCTTC.

This sequence joins TRBV4-2 and TRBJ2-3; TRBD2 aligns across 10 bases. The CDR3 spans 16 residues. V was pared by 2 bases and J by 8 bases, with 10 bases of the junction left unmatched. From germline, CDR1 is LGHNA and CDR2 YNFKEQ. The CDR3 protein is CASSQSAGGQGGTQYF. Here the CDR3 DNA reads TGTGCCAGCAGCCAATCAGCGGGGGGGCAGGGGGGTACGCAGTATTTT.

The chain couples TRBV7-7 to TRBJ2-1; the match to TRBD2 covers 10 bases. CDR3 length: 16 amino acids. Trimming at V came to 2 bases and at J to 5 bases, leaving 6 bases not matched to a gene. CDR1 is SSHAT and CDR2 is FNYEAQ in the germline V gene (reference sequence). CDR3 nucleotides: TGTGCCAGCAGCTTATCGCCTAGCGGGGGTGACAATGAGCAGTTCTTC. It specifies CASSLSPSGGDNEQFF.

The chain has TRBV5-6 and TRBJ2-1; 7 bases map to TRBD1. The trim removed 4 bases at V and 0 bases at J, leaving 7 bases unmatched. The germline CDR1 and CDR2 sequences are SGHDT and YYEEEE. The CDR3 contains 16 residues. The CDR3 nucleotides read TGTGCCAGCAGCCCTGGGACAGCGAGCTCCTACAATGAGCAGTTCTTC. Protein sequence: CASSPGTASSYNEQFF.

This clone was seen just once. The chain is built from TRBV5-1 and TRBJ2-1, with 14 bases that match TRBD2. There are 16 residues in the CDR3. Losses at the gene ends were 3 bases for V and 4 bases for J; bases not matched to a gene: 3. Germline loops: CDR1 SGHRS, CDR2 YFSETQ. The CDR3 DNA sequence: TGCGCCAGCAGCTCCGGACTAGCGGGGGGATACAATGAGCAGTTCTTC. As protein: CASSSGLAGGYNEQFF.

The sample holds a few counts of this clone. The chain couples TRBV11-2 to TRBJ2-7; maybe TRBD1 (5 bases). The CDR3 covers 15 residues. Germline CDR1 and CDR2: SGHAT and FQNNGV. V was cut by 5 bases and J by 0 bases, with 14 bases left in between. DNA for the CDR3: TGTGCCAGCAGCGGACAAGGGGCGAGCTCCTACGAGCAGTACTTC. It translates to CASSGQGASSYEQYF.

V usage is TRBV9 and J usage is TRBJ1-2; D not certain. V was clipped by 3 bases and J by 7 bases, with 7 bases between them. The CDR3 covers 11 residues. The germline V gene has CDR1 SGDLS and CDR2 YYNGEE. DNA for the CDR3: TGTGCCAGCAGCGCCCTCGGTGGCTACACCTTC. This codes for CASSALGGYTF.

This chain links TRBV5-6 with TRBJ2-2, with 7 nucleotides matching TRBD2. This CDR3 comprises 17 residues. The V gene's germline CDR1 is SGHDT and CDR2 YYEEEE. With 1 base clipped from V and 6 bases from J, the junction kept 12 bases outside the gene matches. CDR3 sequence: CASSLFTTAREAGELFF. CDR3 in DNA: TGTGCCAGCAGCTTGTTTACGACGGCCCGGGAGGCCGGGGAGCTGTTTTTT.

The chain uses TRBV6-6 and TRBJ1-1; TRBD1 agrees at 8 bases. The CDR3 loop spans 15 amino acids. The germline V gene encodes CDR1 MNHNY and CDR2 SVGAGI (reference sequence). V was pared by 5 bases and J by 7 bases, with 12 bases of the junction left unmatched. The CDR3 sequence: CASSQFRTGSGEAFF. CDR3 DNA sequence: TGTGCCAGCAGTCAATTTAGGACAGGGAGCGGTGAAGCTTTCTTT.

The chain couples TRBV5-4 to TRBJ2-5; no firm D call. Trimming stripped 2 bases from V and 5 bases from J, with 16 bases between. This CDR3 is 15 amino acids long. From germline, CDR1 is SGHNT and CDR2 YYREEE (reference sequence). CDR3 protein: CASSFEALRVETQYF. DNA for the CDR3: TGTGCCAGCAGCTTCGAAGCGCTCCGTGTGGAGACCCAGTACTTC.

The J gene is TRBJ1-2, the V gene TRBV19; 8 nucleotides agree with TRBD1. CDR3 length: 11 amino acids. The V segment lost 6 bases and the J segment 7 bases; nucleotides outside the gene matches: 1. In germline, CDR1 is LNHDA, CDR2 SQIVND (reference sequence). CDR3 sequence reads: CASSRGPGYTF. CDR3 coding DNA: TGTGCCAGTAGCAGGGGGCCTGGCTACACCTTC.

Only a few counts were recorded for this clone. The genes are TRBV2 and TRBJ1-1, with 10 bases fitting TRBD1. The germline V gene encodes CDR1 SNHLY and CDR2 FYNNEI. This CDR3 has 18 amino acids. With V trimmed by 7 bases and J by 0 bases, 14 bases remained unmatched. For the CDR3, the DNA is TGTGCCAGCATCGGTCGGGACAGGGGTTTTGGTATGAACACTGAAGCTTTCTTT. As protein: CASIGRDRGFGMNTEAFF.

The table lists this clone with a few counts. This chain connects TRBV2 to TRBJ2-3; D might be TRBD2 (5 bases). CDR3 length: 12 residues. Trimming cost V 8 bases and J 4 bases, with 10 bases left between them. Germline-derived CDR1 and CDR2 are SNHLY and FYNNEI. For the CDR3, the DNA is TGTGCCAGCGTTGATAGCGCAGATACGCAGTATTTT. Its protein product is CASVDSADTQYF.

This clone was recorded a few times. The chain couples TRBV7-9 to TRBJ2-5, with TRBD2 identical over 9 bases. CDR3 length equals 16 residues. Germline CDR1 is SEHNR and CDR2 is FQNEAQ (reference sequence). V lost 5 bases, J lost 4 bases, and 11 bases stayed unmatched. The CDR3 sequence: CASSDPRGGAVETQYF. CDR3 nucleotide sequence: TGTGCCAGCAGCGATCCTCGCGGGGGGGCCGTAGAGACCCAGTACTTC.

V and J are TRBV29-1 and TRBJ1-2; D is possibly TRBD1 (6 bases). V lost 0 bases and J lost 5, with 13 bases in between. Germline CDR1 is SQVTM and CDR2 is ANQGSEA. This CDR3 contains 14 residues. The CDR3 nucleotides read TGCAGCGTTGAAGACAAGGGGGAGTGGTATGGCTACACCTTC. Translated: CSVEDKGEWYGYTF. The full variable domain, its missing parts supplied by reference TRBV29-1 and TRBJ1-2, is SAVISQKPSRDICQRGTSLTIQCQVDSQVTMMFWYRQQPGQSLTLIATANQGSEATYESGFVIDKFPISRPNLTFSTLTVSNMSPEDSSIYLCSVEDKGEWYGYTFGSGTRLTVV.

This clone was observed a few times. This rearrangement joins TRBV5-4 to TRBJ1-2; 12 bases line up with TRBD1. This CDR3 spans 17 amino acids. With 7 bases clipped from V and 7 bases from J, the junction kept 17 bases outside the gene matches. Germline V lookup: CDR1 SGHNT, CDR2 YYREEE (reference sequence). CDR3 in DNA: TGTGCCAGCCGACTCCCGGGGACAGGGGGCGAAATAGGTGGCTACACCTTC. It translates to CASRLPGTGGEIGGYTF. Drawing the rest from reference TRBV5-4 and TRBJ1-2, the complete variable domain is ETGVTQSPTHLIKTRGQQVTLRCSSQSGHNTVSWYQQALGQGPQFIFQYYREEENGRGNFPPRFSGLQFPNYSSELNVNALELDDSALYLCASRLPGTGGEIGGYTFGSGTRLTVV.

The chain has TRBV10-2 and TRBJ2-2; D unclear. CDR3 size: 16 residues. The V end was cut by 2 bases, the J end by 2 bases, with 12 bases between. The V gene's germline CDR1 is WSHSY and CDR2 SAAADI. DNA for the CDR3: TGCGCCAGCAGTGAGGGTGAGACACTCAACACCGGGGAGCTGTTTTTT. Its translation: CASSEGETLNTGELFF.

This chain joins TRBV19 and TRBJ2-7; 8 positions agree with TRBD2. V was clipped by 10 bases and J by 2 bases; unmatched bases: 4. Germline V gene lookup returns CDR1 LNHDA and CDR2 SQIVND (reference sequence). This CDR3 contains 12 residues. CDR3 loop: CATGGPPYEQYF. Written as DNA, the CDR3 is TGTGCCACGGGGGGGCCCCCCTACGAGCAGTACTTC.

This sequence joins TRBV5-5 and TRBJ2-7; 7 bases are a match to TRBD1. Germline CDR1 and CDR2: SGHKS and YYEKEE (reference sequence). The CDR3 sequence is 16 residues long. V shed 4 bases, J shed 0 bases, and the junction held 10 bases outside the gene matches. In DNA, the CDR3 is TGTGCCAGCAGCCCCCGGACAGGTCTTAGCTCCTACGAGCAGTACTTC. Translating gives CASSPRTGLSSYEQYF. Full variable domain (rest looked up from reference TRBV5-5 and TRBJ2-7): DAGVTQSPTHLIKTRGQQVTLRCSPISGHKSVSWYQQVLGQGPQFIFQYYEKEERGRGNFPDRFSARQFPNYSSELNVNALLLGDSALYLCASSPRTGLSSYEQYFGPGTRLTVT.

The chain couples TRBV6-5 to TRBJ2-7, with no clear D. Trimming cost V 0 bases and J 0 bases, with 12 bases left between them. CDR1 and CDR2 (germline): MNHEY, SVGAGI. The CDR3 is 16 amino acids. Written as DNA, the CDR3 is TGTGCCAGCAGTTACTCGATGCCAGGTCTCTCCTACGAGCAGTACTTC. This sequence encodes CASSYSMPGLSYEQYF.

The chain carries TRBV21-1 and TRBJ2-7; the table's D call of TRBD1 was not tested on the DNA. TRBV21-1 is classified as a pseudogene. The CDR3 totals 15 residues. The CDR3 region is CASSKSNRGEREQYF. CDR3 sequence (DNA): TGTGCCAGCAGCAAATCAAATAGGGGCGAGAGGGAGCAGTACTTC.

Here the CDR3 reads CASSRRQGTFLEQYF. CDR3 DNA: TGTGCCAGCAGCCGCCGACAGGGAACCTTTCTCGAGCAGTACTTC. The chain combines TRBV14 with TRBJ2-7; 7 nucleotides match TRBD1. Germline CDR1 reads SGHDN; CDR2 reads FVKESK. Germline trimming cut 4 bases from V and 6 bases from J; bases unmatched to any gene: 12. There are 15 residues in the CDR3.

The rearrangement joins TRBV6-1 to TRBJ2-1, with TRBD2 identical over 16 bases. Trimming cost V 6 bases and J 9 bases; bases outside gene matches: 5. The CDR3 extends over 15 amino acids. Germline V gene sequence: CDR1 MNHNS, CDR2 SASEGT. The CDR3 reads CASRGLAGGRGEQFF. DNA of the CDR3: TGTGCCAGCAGGGGACTAGCGGGGGGGCGCGGTGAGCAGTTCTTC.

This clone was counted only a few times. CDR3 loop: CASTGTADGYTF. The CDR3, as DNA: TGTGCCAGCACCGGGACAGCCGATGGCTACACCTTC. The chain is built from TRBV6-1 and TRBJ1-2; 7 positions match TRBD1. The CDR3 is made up of 12 amino acids. With 7 bases clipped from V and 6 bases from J, the junction kept 5 bases outside the gene matches. The germline gives CDR1 MNHNS, CDR2 SASEGT.

This chain joins TRBV2 and TRBJ2-5; the match to TRBD1 covers 7 bases. The CDR3 runs to 13 residues. Germline trimming cut 7 bases from V and 2 bases from J; bases unmatched to any gene: 4. Germline V gene lookup returns CDR1 SNHLY and CDR2 FYNNEI. CDR3: CASNEQGQETQYF. The CDR3 bases are TGTGCCAGCAACGAACAGGGGCAAGAGACCCAGTACTTC.

The rearrangement uses TRBV5-4 and TRBJ2-7; 9 bases line up with TRBD2. The CDR3 is 14 residues long. The V gene end was trimmed by 2 bases and the J gene end by 0 bases; junction bases not matched to a gene: 0. From germline, CDR1 is SGHNT and CDR2 YYREEE (reference sequence). CDR3 sequence (DNA): TGTGCCAGCAGCTTTAGCGGGAGCTCCTACGAGCAGTACTTC. Its translation is CASSFSGSSYEQYF.

Concerning this clone: The same CDR3 can be traced to other DNA sequences in this sample. V is TRBV5-4 and J is TRBJ1-5, with D possibly being TRBD1 (6 bases). Per germline, CDR1 SGHNT and CDR2 YYREEE (reference sequence). The CDR3 has 14 amino acids. Between the trimmed V and J ends, which lost 2 bases and 2 bases, there was a span of 8 bases. The CDR3 is CASSLGGGNQPQHF. The CDR3 DNA is TGTGCCAGCAGCTTAGGGGGGGGCAATCAGCCCCAGCATTTT. Together with reference TRBV5-4 and TRBJ1-5, the CDR3 gives the full variable domain: ETGVTQSPTHLIKTRGQQVTLRCSSQSGHNTVSWYQQALGQGPQFIFQYYREEENGRGNFPPRFSGLQFPNYSSELNVNALELDDSALYLCASSLGGGNQPQHFGDGTRLSIL.

CDR3 in DNA: TGTGCCAGCTCAGTTAGCACTGAAGCTTTCTTT. Its translation: CASSVSTEAFF. J is TRBJ1-1 and V is TRBV18; D is unclear. The CDR3 runs to 11 residues. V lost 5 bases, J lost 4 bases, and 5 bases lay in between. From germline, CDR1 is KGHSH and CDR2 LQKENI.

The chain employs TRBV2 and TRBJ1-1; D is ambiguous. CDR3 length: 14 residues. Germline V gives CDR1 SNHLY, CDR2 FYNNEI. V gave up 1 base and J gave up 3 bases, with 9 bases separating them. The CDR3 region is CASSEVEVYTEAFF. CDR3 nucleotides: TGTGCCAGCAGTGAAGTGGAGGTGTACACTGAAGCTTTCTTT.